The 16 T cell receptor beta chains given below trace back to one sample, sequenced in a study of T cells in localized non-small cell lung cancer. Some clones are missing from TCRdb's copy, which holds only in-frame ones; the method was immunoSEQ multiplex PCR. The top ten clones hold roughly a fifth of a sample with some 900 clones, roughly 20% of them seen once. This material consisted of normal lung tissue next to the tumor, taken before any cancer treatment. The receptors stem from a male donor older than 55 with stage II squamous cell lung carcinoma.

There are a few counts of this clone. The chain couples TRBV30 to TRBJ1-3; D is ambiguous. Germline V lookup: CDR1 GTSNPN, CDR2 SVGIG (reference sequence). The CDR3 extends over 12 amino acids. V was cut by 2 bases and J by 4 bases, with 6 bases left in between. The chain's CDR3 is CAWSIMGNTIYF. The CDR3 DNA is TGTGCCTGGAGTATCATGGGAAACACCATATATTTT.

As DNA, the CDR3 is TGTGCCAGCTCACGCGGGACGGGGGAGTACAATGAGCAGTTCTTC. Its protein product is CASSRGTGEYNEQFF. The chain combines TRBV18 with TRBJ2-1, with D maybe TRBD2 (6 bases). Trimming shortened V by 4 bases and J by 4 bases, and 14 bases separated the two germline ends. CDR3 length: 15 amino acids. In germline, CDR1 is KGHSH, CDR2 LQKENI. Combining the CDR3 with reference TRBV18 and TRBJ2-1 gives the whole variable domain NAGVMQNPRHLVRRRGQEARLRCSPMKGHSHVYWYRQLPEEGLKFMVYLQKENIIDESGMPKERFSAEFPKEGPSILRIQQVVRGDSAAYFCASSRGTGEYNEQFFGPGTRLTVL.

This clone turned up a few times. The chain joins TRBV15 to TRBJ2-4, with unresolved D. Between the trimmed V and J ends, which lost 3 bases and 2 bases, there was a span of 20 bases. The CDR3 has 18 amino acids. The germline V gene encodes CDR1 LNHNV and CDR2 YYDKDF (reference sequence). CDR3 bases: TGTGCCACCAGCAGTGGTCAAGACGATATTCTCCCCAAAAACATTCAGTACTTC. Translation: CATSSGQDDILPKNIQYF.

This chain connects TRBV18 to TRBJ1-1; weak D call: TRBD1 (5 bases). The V and J ends lost 2 bases and 6 bases respectively, with 10 bases between them. Germline V gives CDR1 KGHSH, CDR2 LQKENI. The CDR3 spans 13 residues. This CDR3 reads CASSPARVAEAFF. In DNA form, the CDR3 reads TGTGCCAGCTCACCAGCCAGGGTGGCTGAAGCTTTCTTT.

This clone was counted a few times. The chain uses TRBV6-8 and TRBJ1-2, with D unclear. The CDR3 length is 13 residues. V lost 6 bases and J 8 bases, leaving 16 bases between the germline ends. Germline V CDR1 and CDR2: MNHGY, SAAAGT. CDR3 region: CASRRARSYGYTF. DNA for the CDR3: TGTGCCAGCAGAAGGGCCCGGTCCTACGGCTACACCTTC.

This clone was observed a handful of times. V gene TRBV5-1 combines with J gene TRBJ2-1, with no clear D. Trimming removed 0 bases from V and 8 bases from J, with 18 bases in between. CDR1 is SGHRS and CDR2 is YFSETQ in the germline V gene. The CDR3 loop spans 16 amino acids. The CDR3 loop is CASSLVGLARNDEQFF. CDR3 DNA: TGCGCCAGCAGCTTGGTAGGCTTGGCGCGGAATGATGAGCAGTTCTTC. The whole variable domain, filled in from reference TRBV5-1 and TRBJ2-1, reads KAGVTQTPRYLIKTRGQQVTLSCSPISGHRSVSWYQQTPGQGLQFLFEYFSETQRNKGNFPGRFSGRQFSNSRSEMNVSTLELGDSALYLCASSLVGLARNDEQFFGPGTRLTVL.

This clone was counted between two and nine times. The chain recombines TRBV28 with TRBJ1-1; maybe TRBD1 (6 bases). This CDR3 region has 14 residues. The germline V gene has CDR1 MDHEN and CDR2 SYDVKM. Trimming took off 10 bases at V and 5 bases at J, with 20 bases between the two ends. The CDR3 coding sequence is TGTGCCATCCAACCCGGGACACCCGAAACTGAAGCTTTCTTT. Amino acid sequence: CAIQPGTPETEAFF.

V gene TRBV28 combines with J gene TRBJ2-7, with a possible D match to TRBD2 (5 bases). CDR1 is MDHEN, CDR2 SYDVKM, per germline. V dropped 2 bases and J dropped 7 bases, with 24 bases sitting between them. The CDR3 runs 17 residues. This CDR3 is CASSLDSRERVIGEQYF. DNA for the CDR3: TGTGCCAGCAGTTTAGATAGTCGGGAAAGGGTGATAGGGGAGCAGTACTTC.

This clone was counted only a few times. The DNA of the CDR3 is TGTGCCAGCAGTTACAGCTCTGGAAACACCATATATTTT. This encodes CASSYSSGNTIYF. This rearrangement joins TRBV28 to TRBJ1-3; D uncertain. V lost 4 bases, J lost 0 bases, and 4 bases lay in between. CDR3 length: 13 residues. From germline, CDR1 is MDHEN and CDR2 SYDVKM.

This clone is categorized as large (0.1 to 1%). J is TRBJ1-1 and V is TRBV28; tentative D call: TRBD1 (5 bases). Germline loops: CDR1 MDHEN, CDR2 SYDVKM. Trimming took off 6 bases at V and 7 bases at J, with 12 bases between the two ends. The CDR3 consists of 12 residues. In DNA form, the CDR3 reads TGTGCCAGCAGCAAACAGGATTTTGAAGCTTTCTTT. Translation gives CASSKQDFEAFF.

This clone is a singleton in its sample. The rearrangement joins TRBV29-1 to TRBJ2-1; the D gene is possibly TRBD2 (6 bases). The V gene's germline CDR1 is SQVTM and CDR2 ANQGSEA. Trimming stripped 4 bases from V and 7 bases from J, with 17 bases between. The CDR3 is 14 residues long. CDR3 coding DNA: TGCAGCGTTGCATTTCTATCGGGGAGGAATGAGCAGTTCTTC. It is translated as CSVAFLSGRNEQFF.

The chain combines TRBV28 with TRBJ2-1; 8 bases align to TRBD2. The trim removed 2 bases at V and 8 bases at J, leaving 8 bases unmatched. From germline, CDR1 is MDHEN and CDR2 SYDVKM. The CDR3 runs to 15 residues. In DNA, the CDR3 is TGTGCCAGCAGTTTAGGGGCTAGCGGGTATGATGAGCAGTTCTTC. Translated: CASSLGASGYDEQFF.

This clone was found a few times. This rearrangement joins TRBV6-1 to TRBJ2-1; 8 bases fit TRBD2. This CDR3 is 16 amino acids long. V shed 0 bases and J 8 bases; nucleotides not matched to a gene: 9. The germline gives CDR1 MNHNS, CDR2 SASEGT. The CDR3 sequence is CASSEASGRVVDEQFF. Here the CDR3 DNA reads TGTGCCAGCAGTGAAGCGAGCGGGAGAGTAGTGGATGAGCAGTTCTTC.

The chain joins TRBV6-8 to TRBJ2-7, with TRBD1 matching 8 bases. The CDR3 is 17 amino acids. With V trimmed by 5 bases and J by 6 bases, 18 bases remained unmatched. Germline lookup yields CDR1 MNHGY and CDR2 SAAAGT. The CDR3 bases are TGTGCCAGCAGTGAGAACGAGCCGGGACAGGTCTCCCGCGAGCAGTACTTC. This codes for CASSENEPGQVSREQYF.

The chain combines TRBV9 with TRBJ1-1; D may be TRBD1 (5 bases). This CDR3 comprises 13 residues. V lost 7 bases and J lost 6, with 16 bases in between. Looked up from germline, CDR1 is SGDLS and CDR2 is YYNGEE. The chain's CDR3 is CASPLGDGAEAFF. The DNA of the CDR3 is TGTGCCAGCCCCCTAGGGGATGGGGCTGAAGCTTTCTTT.

The V call is TRBV19, the J call TRBJ2-7; 8 nucleotides agree with TRBD1. The germline V gene encodes CDR1 LNHDA and CDR2 SQIVND (reference sequence). This CDR3 region has 15 residues. The J segment lost 3 bases and the V segment lost 4 bases, leaving 8 bases of the junction unmatched. In DNA form, the CDR3 reads TGTGCCAGTAGTACCCCTGGACAGGGTCACTACGAGCAGTACTTC. It yields the protein CASSTPGQGHYEQYF.